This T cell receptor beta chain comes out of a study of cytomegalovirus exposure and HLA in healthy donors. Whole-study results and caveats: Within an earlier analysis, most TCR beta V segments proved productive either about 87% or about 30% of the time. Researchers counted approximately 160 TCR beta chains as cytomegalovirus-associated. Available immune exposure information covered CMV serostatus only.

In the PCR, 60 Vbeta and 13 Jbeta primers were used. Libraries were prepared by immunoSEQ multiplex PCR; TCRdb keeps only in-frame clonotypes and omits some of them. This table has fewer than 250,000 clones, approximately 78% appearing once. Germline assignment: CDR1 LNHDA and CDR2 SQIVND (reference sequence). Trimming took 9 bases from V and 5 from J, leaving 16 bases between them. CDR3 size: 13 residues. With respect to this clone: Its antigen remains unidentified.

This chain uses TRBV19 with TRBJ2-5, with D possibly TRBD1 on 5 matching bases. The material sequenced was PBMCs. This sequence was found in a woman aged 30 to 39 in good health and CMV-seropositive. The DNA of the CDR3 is TGTGCCAGCAGGCAGCAGGGAAGGGAGACCCAGTACTTC. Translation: CASRQQGRETQYF.